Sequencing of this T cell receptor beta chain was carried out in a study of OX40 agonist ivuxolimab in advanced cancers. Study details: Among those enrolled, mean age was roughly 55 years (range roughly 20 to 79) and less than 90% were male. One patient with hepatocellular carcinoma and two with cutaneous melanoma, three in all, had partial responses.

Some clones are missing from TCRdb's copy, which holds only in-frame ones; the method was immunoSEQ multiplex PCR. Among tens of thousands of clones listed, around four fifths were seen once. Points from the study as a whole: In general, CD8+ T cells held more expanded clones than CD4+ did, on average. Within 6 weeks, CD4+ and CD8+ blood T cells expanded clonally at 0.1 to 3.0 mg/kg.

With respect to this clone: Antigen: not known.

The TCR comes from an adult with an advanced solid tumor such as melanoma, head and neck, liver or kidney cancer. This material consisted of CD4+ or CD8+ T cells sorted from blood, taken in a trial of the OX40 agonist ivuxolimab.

The chain's CDR3 is CASSGFRQGQGNNEQFF. As DNA, the CDR3 is TGTGCCAGCAGTGGATTCCGACAGGGACAAGGAAACAATGAGCAGTTCTTC. V gene TRBV6-1 combines with J gene TRBJ2-1, with 7 bases identical to TRBD1. The CDR3 is made up of 17 amino acids. The J segment lost 5 bases and the V segment lost 4 bases, leaving 14 bases of the junction unmatched. The germline CDR1 and CDR2 sequences are MNHNS and SASEGT.